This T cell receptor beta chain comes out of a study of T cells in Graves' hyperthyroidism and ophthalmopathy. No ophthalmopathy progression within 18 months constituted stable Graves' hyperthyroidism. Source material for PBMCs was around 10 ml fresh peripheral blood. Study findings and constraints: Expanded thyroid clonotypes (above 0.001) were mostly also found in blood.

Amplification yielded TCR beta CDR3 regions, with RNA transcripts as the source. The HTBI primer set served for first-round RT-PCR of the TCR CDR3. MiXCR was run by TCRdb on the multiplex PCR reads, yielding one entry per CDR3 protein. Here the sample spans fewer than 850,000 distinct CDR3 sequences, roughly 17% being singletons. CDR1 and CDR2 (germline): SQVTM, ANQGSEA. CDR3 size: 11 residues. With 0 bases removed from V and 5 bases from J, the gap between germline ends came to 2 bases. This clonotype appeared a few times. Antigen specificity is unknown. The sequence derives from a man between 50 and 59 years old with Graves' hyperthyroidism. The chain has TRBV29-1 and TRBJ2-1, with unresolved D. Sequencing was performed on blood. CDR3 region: CSVEDNNEQFF. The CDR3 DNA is TGCAGCGTTGAAGATAACAATGAGCAGTTCTTC.